The 8 T cell receptor beta chains below all came from one sample that was sequenced in a study of CD8 T cells in ankylosing spondylitis. A single record per CDR3 protein comes from TCRdb applying MiXCR to the 5' RACE reads. Of a few hundred thousand distinct CDR3 sequences in the sample, 20% are singletons; the top ten hold around 8%. The specimen sequenced was blood, either unsorted or a sorted T cell fraction (not recorded which). All receptors derive from a male donor with ankylosing spondylitis or in good health (not recorded which).

As to this clonotype: Possible read error: a much larger clone is one base away. The chain uses TRBV5-1 and TRBJ1-1; D is uncertain. Germline V gene data show CDR1 as SGHRS and CDR2 as YFSETQ. The CDR3 runs to 13 residues. CDR3 sequence (DNA): TGCGCCAGCAGCTTGGGAAGCGGCACTGAATCTTTCTTT. Protein: CASSLGSGTESFF.

This clonotype came up a few times. This chain links TRBV7-6 with TRBJ2-3; 14 positions match TRBD2. With 5 bases clipped from V and 0 bases from J, the junction kept 7 bases outside the gene matches. This CDR3 comprises 18 residues. CDR1 SGHVS and CDR2 FNYEAQ come from the germline V gene. CDR3 DNA sequence: TGTGCCAGCAGCCTAGGGACTAGCGGGGGAGCTAGCACAGATACGCAGTATTTT. It translates to CASSLGTSGGASTDTQYF. Supplemented by reference TRBV7-6 and TRBJ2-3, the full variable domain reads GAGVSQSPRYKVTKRGQDVALRCDPISGHVSLYWYRQALGQGPEFLTYFNYEAQQDKSGLPNDRFSAERPEGSISTLTIQRTEQRDSAMYRCASSLGTSGGASTDTQYFGPGTRLTVL.

This clonotype was seen a few times. The rearrangement uses TRBV7-3 and TRBJ1-1; tentatively, D is TRBD1 (5 bases). Trimming took 3 bases from V and 5 from J, leaving 10 bases between them. CDR3 length equals 13 residues. Looked up from germline, CDR1 is SGHTA and CDR2 is FQGTGA. The CDR3 coding sequence is TGTGCCAGCAGCTTCGGGACGCAGACTGAAGCTTTCTTT. Translating it yields CASSFGTQTEAFF.

This chain links TRBV29-1 with TRBJ1-2; no firm D call. CDR3 length: 13 residues. Germline lookup yields CDR1 SQVTM and CDR2 ANQGSEA. V was clipped by 0 bases and J by 8 bases, with 13 bases between them. The DNA for the CDR3 is TGCAGCGTTGAAGATCGGCAGACGGACGGCTACACCTTC. This codes for CSVEDRQTDGYTF.

This clonotype was counted at least ten times. The J gene is TRBJ1-2, the V gene TRBV6-1; 10 bases line up with TRBD1. CDR3 length: 15 residues. J was trimmed by 2 bases and V by 6 bases; bases with no gene match: 6. Germline loops: CDR1 MNHNS, CDR2 SASEGT. The CDR3 DNA reads as TGTGCCAGCAGGTCGGGGGGACAGGGGAACTATGGCTACACCTTC. Translation: CASRSGGQGNYGYTF.

The V call is TRBV19, the J call TRBJ1-1; D is perhaps TRBD1 (5 bases). The germline V gene has CDR1 LNHDA and CDR2 SQIVND (reference sequence). V was cut by 3 bases and J by 1 base, with 12 bases left in between. This CDR3 contains 15 residues. In nucleotides, the CDR3 is TGTGCCAGTAGTATTCGGGGGAGAGCGAACACTGAAGCTTTCTTT. Its protein product is CASSIRGRANTEAFF.

This clonotype was counted only a few times. The gene calls are TRBV20-1 and TRBJ1-5; TRBD1 agrees at 7 bases. After removal of 1 base from V and 6 bases from J, the junction contained 3 bases not matched to a gene. Germline lookup yields CDR1 DFQATT and CDR2 SNEGSKA (reference sequence). CDR3 length: 13 residues. The CDR3 DNA follows: TGCAGTGCTAGAGGGACAGGAGGTCAGCCCCAGCATTTT. Amino acid sequence: CSARGTGGQPQHF.

The chain links TRBV20-1 to TRBJ2-3; 11 positions agree with TRBD2. The CDR3 runs 16 residues. The V gene end was trimmed by 6 bases and the J gene end by 3 bases; junction bases not matched to a gene: 11. Germline V lookup: CDR1 DFQATT, CDR2 SNEGSKA (reference sequence). The chain's CDR3 is CSAKGDSGGATDTQYF. CDR3 coding DNA: TGCAGTGCCAAGGGGGATAGCGGGGGGGCTACAGATACGCAGTATTTT.